This TCR beta chain was sequenced during a study of control samples from healthy donors and cancer patients. Trimming shortened V by 3 bases and J by 4 bases, and 6 bases separated the two germline ends. The CDR3 sequence is 13 residues long. Measured with immunoSEQ multiplex PCR; TCRdb has only the in-frame clones, and not every one. The data show some 71,000 clones, more than 70% seen once. The sequenced sample consisted of PBMCs. The clonotype was recovered from a man aged 55 to 70 with colorectal cancer. The chain recombines TRBV12-3 or TRBV12-4 with TRBJ2-2; D possibly uses TRBD1 or TRBD2 (5 bases each). CDR3 loop: CASSFGGTGELFF. The CDR3 DNA reads TGTGCCAGCAGTTTTGGGGGCACCGGGGAGCTGTTTTTT.